This paragraph reports one T cell receptor beta chain. Amplification used 60 Vbeta primers and 13 Jbeta primers. The protocol was immunoSEQ multiplex PCR, while the TCRdb copy is restricted to in-frame clones and leaves out a portion. The data hold about 130,000 clones, with approximately 61% observed a single time. This sample is drawn from a study of cytomegalovirus exposure and HLA in healthy donors. Across the whole study: An early release of data contained about 85 million unique TCRs, which came from HLA-typed donors.

The CDR3 runs to 15 residues. Germline loops: CDR1 SGHRS, CDR2 YFSETQ. The germline V and J ends were trimmed by 4 bases and 0 bases, with 11 bases remaining between them. The chain has TRBV5-1 and TRBJ2-1; D gene ambiguous. Sequencing used PBMCs. The source of this sequence is a human donor in good health. The CDR3 coding sequence is TGCGCCAGCAGCGTATTCGAGAGCTCCTACAATGAGCAGTTCTTC. Translating it yields CASSVFESSYNEQFF.